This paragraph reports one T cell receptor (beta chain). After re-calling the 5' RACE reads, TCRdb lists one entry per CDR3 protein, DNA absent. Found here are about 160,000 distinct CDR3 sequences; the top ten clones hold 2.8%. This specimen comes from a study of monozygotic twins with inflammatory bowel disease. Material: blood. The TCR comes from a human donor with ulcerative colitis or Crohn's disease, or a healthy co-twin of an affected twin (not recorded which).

CDR3 sequence: CASSSSASGANVLTF. The chain couples TRBV12-3 or TRBV12-4 to TRBJ2-6. The CDR3 is made up of 15 amino acids.